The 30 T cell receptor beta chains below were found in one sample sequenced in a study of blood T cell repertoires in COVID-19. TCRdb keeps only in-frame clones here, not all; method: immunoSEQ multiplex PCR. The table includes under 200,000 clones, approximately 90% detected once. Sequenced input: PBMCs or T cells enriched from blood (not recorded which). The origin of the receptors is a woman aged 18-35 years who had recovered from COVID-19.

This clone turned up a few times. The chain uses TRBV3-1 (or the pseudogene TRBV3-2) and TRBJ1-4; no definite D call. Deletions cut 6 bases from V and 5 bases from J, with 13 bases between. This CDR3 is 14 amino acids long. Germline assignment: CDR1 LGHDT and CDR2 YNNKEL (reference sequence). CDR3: CASSPRGRNEKLFF. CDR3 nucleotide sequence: TGTGCCAGCAGTCCCCGGGGAAGGAATGAAAAACTGTTTTTT.

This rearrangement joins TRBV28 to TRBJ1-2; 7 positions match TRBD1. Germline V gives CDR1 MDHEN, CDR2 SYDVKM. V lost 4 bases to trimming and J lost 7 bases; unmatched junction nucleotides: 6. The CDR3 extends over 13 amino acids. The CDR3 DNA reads TGTGCCAGCAGTTCCGACAGGGTCTCTGGCTACACCTTC. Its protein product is CASSSDRVSGYTF.

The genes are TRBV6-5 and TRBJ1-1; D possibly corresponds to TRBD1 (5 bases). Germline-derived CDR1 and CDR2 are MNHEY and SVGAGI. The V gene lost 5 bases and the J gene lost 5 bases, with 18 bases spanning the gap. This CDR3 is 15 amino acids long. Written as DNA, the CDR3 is TGTGCCAGCAGTCGTCCTCAGGGTGTGGGTACTGAAGCTTTCTTT. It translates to CASSRPQGVGTEAFF.

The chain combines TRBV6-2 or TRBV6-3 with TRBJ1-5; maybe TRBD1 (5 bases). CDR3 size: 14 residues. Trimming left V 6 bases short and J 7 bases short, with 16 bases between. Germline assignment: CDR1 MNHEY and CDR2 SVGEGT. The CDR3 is CASSPWRDGQPQHF. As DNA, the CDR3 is TGTGCCAGCAGCCCCTGGAGGGACGGCCAGCCCCAGCATTTT.

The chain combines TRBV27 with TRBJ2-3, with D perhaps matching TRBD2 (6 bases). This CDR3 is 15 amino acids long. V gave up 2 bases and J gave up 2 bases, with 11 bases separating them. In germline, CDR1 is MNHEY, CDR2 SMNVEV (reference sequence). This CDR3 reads CASSLELALTDTQYF. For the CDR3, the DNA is TGTGCCAGCAGTTTAGAGCTAGCGCTCACAGATACGCAGTATTTT.

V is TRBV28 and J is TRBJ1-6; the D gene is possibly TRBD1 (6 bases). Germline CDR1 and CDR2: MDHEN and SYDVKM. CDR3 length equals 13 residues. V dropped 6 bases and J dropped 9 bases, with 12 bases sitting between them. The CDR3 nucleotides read TGTGCCAGCAGCCTCACAGGGACTTCACCCCTCCACTTT. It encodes CASSLTGTSPLHF.

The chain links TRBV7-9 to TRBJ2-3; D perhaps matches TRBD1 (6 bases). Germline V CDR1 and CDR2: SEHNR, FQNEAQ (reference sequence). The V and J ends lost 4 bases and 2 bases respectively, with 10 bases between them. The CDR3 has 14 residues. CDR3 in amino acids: CASSSGATTDTQYF. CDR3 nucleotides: TGTGCCAGCAGCTCAGGGGCTACCACAGATACGCAGTATTTT. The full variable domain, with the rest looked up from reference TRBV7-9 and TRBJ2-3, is DTGVSQNPRHKITKRGQNVTFRCDPISEHNRLYWYRQTLGQGPEFLTYFQNEAQLEKSRLLSDRFSAERPKGSFSTLEIQRTEQGDSAMYLCASSSGATTDTQYFGPGTRLTVL.

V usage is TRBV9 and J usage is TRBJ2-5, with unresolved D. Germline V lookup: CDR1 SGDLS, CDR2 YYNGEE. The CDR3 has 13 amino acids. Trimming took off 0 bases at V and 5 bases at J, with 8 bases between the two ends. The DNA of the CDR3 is TGTGCCAGCAGCGTAGCCGGAGAGGAGACCCAGTACTTC. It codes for CASSVAGEETQYF.

The CDR3, as DNA: TGTGCCAGCAGCTTGTCTCGGGGCACTGAAGCTTTCTTT. Translation: CASSLSRGTEAFF. This chain joins TRBV5-6 and TRBJ1-1; D remains unclear. V shed 1 base and J shed 4 bases, with 8 bases lying between them. CDR1 and CDR2 (germline): SGHDT, YYEEEE. The CDR3 has 13 amino acids.

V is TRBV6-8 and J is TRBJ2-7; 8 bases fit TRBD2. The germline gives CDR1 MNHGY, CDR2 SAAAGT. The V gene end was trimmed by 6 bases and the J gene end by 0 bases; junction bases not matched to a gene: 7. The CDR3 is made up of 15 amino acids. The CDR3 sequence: CASSLGTRSSYEQYF. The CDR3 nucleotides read TGTGCCAGCAGCCTCGGGACTAGAAGCTCCTACGAGCAGTACTTC.

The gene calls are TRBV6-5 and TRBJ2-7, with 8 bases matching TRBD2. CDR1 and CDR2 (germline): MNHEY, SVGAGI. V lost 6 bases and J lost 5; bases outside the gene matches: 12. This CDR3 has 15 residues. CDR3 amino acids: CASRDPGLDYHEQYF. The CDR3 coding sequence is TGTGCCAGCAGAGACCCGGGACTAGACTACCACGAGCAGTACTTC.

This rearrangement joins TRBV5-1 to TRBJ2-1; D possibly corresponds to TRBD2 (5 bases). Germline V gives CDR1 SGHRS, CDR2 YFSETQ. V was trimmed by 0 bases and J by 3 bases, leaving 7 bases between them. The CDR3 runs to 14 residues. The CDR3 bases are TGCGCCAGCAGCTTGGAGGAGGACTACAATGAGCAGTTCTTC. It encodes CASSLEEDYNEQFF.

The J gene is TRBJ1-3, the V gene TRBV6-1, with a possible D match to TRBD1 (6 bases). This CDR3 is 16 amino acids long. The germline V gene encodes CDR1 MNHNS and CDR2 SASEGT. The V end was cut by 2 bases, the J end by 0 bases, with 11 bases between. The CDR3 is CASSEPGHFSGNTIYF. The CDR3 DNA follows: TGTGCCAGCAGTGAACCGGGACATTTCTCTGGAAACACCATATATTTT.

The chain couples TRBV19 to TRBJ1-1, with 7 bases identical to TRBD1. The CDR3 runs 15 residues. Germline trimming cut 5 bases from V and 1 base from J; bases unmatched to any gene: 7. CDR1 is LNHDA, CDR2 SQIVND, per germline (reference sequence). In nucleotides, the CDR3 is TGTGCCAGTAGTTTTGAGGACAGGACGAACACTGAAGCTTTCTTT. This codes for CASSFEDRTNTEAFF.

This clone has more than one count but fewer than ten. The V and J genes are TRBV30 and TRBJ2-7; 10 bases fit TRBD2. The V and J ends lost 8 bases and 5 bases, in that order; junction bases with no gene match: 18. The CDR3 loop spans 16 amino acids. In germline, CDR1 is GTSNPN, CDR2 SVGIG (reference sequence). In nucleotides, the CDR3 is TGTGCCGGGACGGACCCGCTAGCGGGAGACATCCACGAGCAGTACTTC. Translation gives CAGTDPLAGDIHEQYF. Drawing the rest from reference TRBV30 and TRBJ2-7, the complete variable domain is SQTIHQWPATLVQPVGSPLSLECTVEGTSNPNLYWYRQAAGRGLQLLFYSVGIGQISSEVPQNLSASRPQDRQFILSSKKLLLSDSGFYLCAGTDPLAGDIHEQYFGPGTRLTVT.

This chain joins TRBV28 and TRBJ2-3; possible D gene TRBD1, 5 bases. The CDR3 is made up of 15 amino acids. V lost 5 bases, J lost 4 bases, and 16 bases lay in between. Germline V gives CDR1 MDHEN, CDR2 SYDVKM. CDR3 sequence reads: CASSPAPSGSDTQYF. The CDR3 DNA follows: TGTGCCAGCAGTCCCGCTCCTTCAGGGTCAGATACGCAGTATTTT.

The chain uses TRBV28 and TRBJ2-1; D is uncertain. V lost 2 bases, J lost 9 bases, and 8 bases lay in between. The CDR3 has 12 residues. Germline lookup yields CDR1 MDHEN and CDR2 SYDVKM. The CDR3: CASSLNFGEQFF. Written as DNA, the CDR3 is TGTGCCAGCAGTTTAAATTTCGGTGAGCAGTTCTTC.

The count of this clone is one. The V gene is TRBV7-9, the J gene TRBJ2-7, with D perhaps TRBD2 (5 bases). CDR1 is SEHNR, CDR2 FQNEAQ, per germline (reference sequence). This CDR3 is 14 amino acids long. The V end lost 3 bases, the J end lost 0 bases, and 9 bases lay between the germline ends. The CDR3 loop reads CASSLGSPSYEQYF. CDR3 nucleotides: TGTGCCAGCAGCTTGGGGAGTCCCTCCTACGAGCAGTACTTC.

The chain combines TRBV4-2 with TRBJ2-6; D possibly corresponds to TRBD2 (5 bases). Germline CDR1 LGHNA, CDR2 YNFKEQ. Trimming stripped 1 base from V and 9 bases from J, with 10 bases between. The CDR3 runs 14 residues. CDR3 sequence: CASSQVRTDNVLTF. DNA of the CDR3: TGTGCCAGCAGCCAAGTACGGACTGACAACGTCCTGACTTTC.

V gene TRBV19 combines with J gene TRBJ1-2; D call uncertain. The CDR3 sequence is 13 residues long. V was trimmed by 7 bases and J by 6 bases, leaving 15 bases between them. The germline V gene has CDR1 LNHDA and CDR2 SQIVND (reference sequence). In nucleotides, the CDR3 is TGTGCCAGTACCTCGAGGGTTACAGATGGCTACACCTTC. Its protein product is CASTSRVTDGYTF.

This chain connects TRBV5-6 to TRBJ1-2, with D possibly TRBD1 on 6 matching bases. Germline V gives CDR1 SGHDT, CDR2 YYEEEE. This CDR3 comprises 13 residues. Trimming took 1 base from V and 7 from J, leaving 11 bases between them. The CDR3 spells CASSLSGVGGYTF. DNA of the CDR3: TGTGCCAGCAGCTTGTCAGGGGTAGGTGGCTACACCTTC.

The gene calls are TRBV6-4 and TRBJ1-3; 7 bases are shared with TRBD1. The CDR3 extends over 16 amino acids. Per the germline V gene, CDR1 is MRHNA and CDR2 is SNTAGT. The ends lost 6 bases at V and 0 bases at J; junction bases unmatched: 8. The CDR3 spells CASREDRMSSGNTIYF. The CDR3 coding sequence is TGTGCCAGCAGGGAGGACAGGATGAGCTCTGGAAACACCATATATTTT.

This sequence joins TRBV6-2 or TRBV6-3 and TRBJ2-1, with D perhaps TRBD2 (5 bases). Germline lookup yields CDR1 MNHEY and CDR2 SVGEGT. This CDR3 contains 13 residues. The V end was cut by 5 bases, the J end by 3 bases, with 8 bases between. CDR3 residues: CASSRTDYNEQFF. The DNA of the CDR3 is TGTGCCAGCAGTCGGACTGACTACAATGAGCAGTTCTTC.

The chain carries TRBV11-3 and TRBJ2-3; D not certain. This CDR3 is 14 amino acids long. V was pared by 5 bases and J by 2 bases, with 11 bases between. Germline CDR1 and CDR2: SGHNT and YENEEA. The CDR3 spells CASSRSSATDTQYF. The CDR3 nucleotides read TGTGCCAGCAGCCGATCAAGCGCCACAGATACGCAGTATTTT.

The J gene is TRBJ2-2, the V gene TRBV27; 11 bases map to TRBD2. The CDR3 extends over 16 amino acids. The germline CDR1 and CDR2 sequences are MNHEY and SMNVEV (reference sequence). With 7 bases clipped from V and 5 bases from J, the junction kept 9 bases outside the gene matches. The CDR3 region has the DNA TGTGCCAGCAAACCCACTAGCGGGAGATATACCGGGGAGCTGTTTTTT. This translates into CASKPTSGRYTGELFF.

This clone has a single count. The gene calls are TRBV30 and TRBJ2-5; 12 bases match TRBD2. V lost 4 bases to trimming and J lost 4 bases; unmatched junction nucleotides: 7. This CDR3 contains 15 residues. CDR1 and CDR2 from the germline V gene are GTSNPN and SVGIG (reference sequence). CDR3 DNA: TGTGCCTGGACGAGACTAGCGGGAGATAGAGAGACCCAGTACTTC. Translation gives CAWTRLAGDRETQYF.

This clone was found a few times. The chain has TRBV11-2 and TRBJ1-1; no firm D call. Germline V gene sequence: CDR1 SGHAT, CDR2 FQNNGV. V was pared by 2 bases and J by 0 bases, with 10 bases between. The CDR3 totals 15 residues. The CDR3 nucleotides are TGTGCCAGCAGCTTATGGCCCCAGATGAACACTGAAGCTTTCTTT. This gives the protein CASSLWPQMNTEAFF.

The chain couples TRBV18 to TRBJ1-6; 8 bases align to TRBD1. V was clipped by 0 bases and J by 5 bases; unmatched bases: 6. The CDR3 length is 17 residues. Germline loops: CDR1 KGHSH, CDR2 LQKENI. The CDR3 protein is CASSPPRTGSHNSPLHF. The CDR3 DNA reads TGTGCCAGCTCACCACCAAGGACAGGGTCCCATAATTCACCCCTCCACTTT. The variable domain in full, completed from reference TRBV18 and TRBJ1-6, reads NAGVMQNPRHLVRRRGQEARLRCSPMKGHSHVYWYRQLPEEGLKFMVYLQKENIIDESGMPKERFSAEFPKEGPSILRIQQVVRGDSAAYFCASSPPRTGSHNSPLHFGNGTRLTVT.

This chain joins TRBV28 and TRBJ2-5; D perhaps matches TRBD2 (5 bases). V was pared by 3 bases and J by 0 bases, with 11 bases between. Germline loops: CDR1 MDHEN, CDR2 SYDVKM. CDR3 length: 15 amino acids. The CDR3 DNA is TGTGCCAGCAGTTTCGGCGACTACTACCAAGAGACCCAGTACTTC. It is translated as CASSFGDYYQETQYF. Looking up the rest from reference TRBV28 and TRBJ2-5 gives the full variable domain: DVKVTQSSRYLVKRTGEKVFLECVQDMDHENMFWYRQDPGLGLRLIYFSYDVKMKEKGDIPEGYSVSREKKERFSLILESASTNQTSMYLCASSFGDYYQETQYFGPGTRLLVL.

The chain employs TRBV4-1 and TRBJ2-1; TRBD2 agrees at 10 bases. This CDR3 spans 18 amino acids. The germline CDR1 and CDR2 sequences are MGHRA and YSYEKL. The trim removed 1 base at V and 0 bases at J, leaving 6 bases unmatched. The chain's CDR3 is CASSQVPSGSSSYNEQFF. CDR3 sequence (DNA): TGCGCCAGCAGCCAAGTTCCTAGCGGGAGTTCCTCCTACAATGAGCAGTTCTTC.